This entry describes one T cell receptor (beta chain). Its target is unknown. Here immunoSEQ multiplex PCR was the method, and the copy in TCRdb shows in-frame clones only, minus some. The sample records about 39,000 clones, just over 75% being singletons. CDR1 is LGHNA, CDR2 YNFKEQ, per germline. V lost 1 base to trimming and J lost 0 bases; unmatched junction nucleotides: 4. CDR3 length: 16 residues. Time point reported: cycle 4 day 1 (C4D1), after five to seven weeks of nivolumab. Every one of the patients relapsed after autologous stem cell transplantation (brentuximab vedotin exposure was variable). The sample comes from a study of PD-1 blockade in classical Hodgkin lymphoma. Whole-study results and caveats: Reports indicated that newly diagnosed patients had lower baseline TCR diversity than healthy donors did.

The chain employs TRBV4-2 and TRBJ1-1; the match to TRBD1 covers 8 bases. The sample consisted of peripheral blood mononuclear cells (PBMCs), taken before the fourth cycle of nivolumab. This TCR was recovered from a human donor with classical Hodgkin lymphoma. CDR3 residues: CASSQGPGQVNTEAFF. DNA for the CDR3: TGTGCCAGCAGCCAAGGCCCGGGACAGGTGAACACTGAAGCTTTCTTT.